The 9 T cell receptor beta chains below all came from one sample that was sequenced in a study of T cells in Graves' hyperthyroidism and ophthalmopathy. RNA transcripts were the template for amplifying TCR beta CDR3 regions. First-round RT-PCR targeting the TCR CDR3 was performed with the HTBI primer set. TCRdb reanalysed the multiplex PCR reads using MiXCR and keeps one entry per CDR3 protein. The repertoire has 300,000 to 450,000 distinct CDR3 sequences, approximately 13% of them found once; the top ten carry around 9.2%. Sequenced material: blood. All receptors come from a young woman with Graves' hyperthyroidism.

This clonotype appeared many times. The chain's CDR3 is CSETDRTNQPQHF. The CDR3 DNA is TGCAGTGAAACGGACAGGACCAATCAGCCCCAGCATTTT. V and J are TRBV20-1 and TRBJ1-5; 7 bases are shared with TRBD1. The CDR3 is 13 amino acids. The germline V gene encodes CDR1 DFQATT and CDR2 SNEGSKA (reference sequence). With 7 bases clipped from V and 3 bases from J, the junction kept 6 bases outside the gene matches.

About this clonotype itself: A much larger clonotype is one base distant, so this may be a read error. The gene calls are TRBV13 and TRBJ1-5, with 7 bases that match TRBD1. The CDR3 totals 14 residues. Germline V gene data show CDR1 as PRHDT and CDR2 as FYEKMQ (reference sequence). CDR3 sequence: CTSSSNRGGQPQHF. CDR3 DNA: TGTACCAGCAGCTCCAACAGGGGCGGTCAGCCCCAGCATTTT.

A note on this clonotype: The junction does not match germline at one end; this may be a read error. This rearrangement joins TRBV12-3 or TRBV12-4 to TRBJ2-3, with 8 bases that match TRBD2. This CDR3 is 15 amino acids long. The CDR3 sequence: CASSFSGGRADMQYF. The CDR3 DNA reads TGTGCCAGCAGTTTTTCGGGGGGGAGGGCAGATATGCAGTATTTT.

This clonotype was recorded at least ten times. V usage is TRBV20-1 and J usage is TRBJ1-5; unclear D gene. The germline V gene has CDR1 DFQATT and CDR2 SNEGSKA (reference sequence). The CDR3 spans 14 residues. V lost 0 bases, J lost 7 bases, and 13 bases lay in between. The CDR3 sequence: CSARDGEPPQPQHF. CDR3 nucleotides: TGCAGTGCTAGAGATGGAGAGCCCCCGCAGCCCCAGCATTTT.

CDR3 amino acids: CASSLPGSSSGGFLTSTDTQYF. The CDR3 DNA follows: TGTGCCAGCAGCCTACCTGGGTCGTCTAGCGGGGGTTTCTTAACTAGCACAGATACGCAGTATTTT. This chain connects TRBV7-2 to TRBJ2-3; the match to TRBD2 covers 10 bases. This CDR3 contains 22 residues. V lost 5 bases, J lost 0 bases, and 23 bases stayed unmatched. CDR1 is SGHTA and CDR2 is FQGNSA in the germline V gene.

The chain joins TRBV9 to TRBJ2-2, with a possible D match to TRBD2 (6 bases). V was clipped by 1 base and J by 5 bases, with 9 bases between them. The CDR3 has 14 residues. Germline-derived CDR1 and CDR2 are SGDLS and YYNGEE. CDR3 amino acids: CASSVTEGTGELFF. The CDR3 DNA follows: TGTGCCAGCAGCGTAACGGAGGGGACCGGGGAGCTGTTTTTT. Based on the CDR3 plus reference TRBV9 and TRBJ2-2, the full variable domain is DSGVTQTPKHLITATGQRVTLRCSPRSGDLSVYWYQQSLDQGLQFLIQYYNGEERAKGNILERFSAQQFPDLHSELNLSSLELGDSALYFCASSVTEGTGELFFGEGSRLTVL.

This clonotype showed up just once. A much larger clone differs from this one at a single base, so this may be a read error. V is TRBV29-1 and J is TRBJ1-2, with D unclear. V lost 3 bases and J 2 bases, leaving 22 bases between the germline ends. Germline V gives CDR1 SQVTM, CDR2 ANQGSEA. This CDR3 has 17 residues. CDR3 protein: CSVDIWTEVNPNYGYTF. The CDR3 nucleotides are TGCAGCGTTGACATTTGGACGGAGGTTAATCCAAACTATGGCTACACCTTC.

This clonotype was seen repeatedly, ten times or more. This chain joins TRBV7-2 and TRBJ1-5; TRBD1 aligns across 9 bases. The CDR3 is 15 residues long. V shed 5 bases, J shed 4 bases, and the junction held 6 bases outside the gene matches. The germline gives CDR1 SGHTA, CDR2 FQGNSA. The CDR3 coding sequence is TGTGCCAGCAGCCTCCGGACAGGGGAAAATCAGCCCCAGCATTTT. Translating it yields CASSLRTGENQPQHF.

This clonotype was seen a few times. V and J are TRBV12-3 or TRBV12-4 and TRBJ1-6, with D perhaps matching TRBD1 (5 bases). This CDR3 has 14 residues. Trimming left V 5 bases short and J 9 bases short, with 14 bases between. The DNA for the CDR3 is TGTGCCAGCAGTCCTCAGACCGGGGGTTCACCCCTCCACTTT. It encodes CASSPQTGGSPLHF.